Sequencing of this T cell receptor (beta chain) was carried out in a study of cytomegalovirus exposure and HLA in healthy donors. 13 Jbeta primers and 60 Vbeta primers were used for the PCR. TCRdb's table, derived via immunoSEQ multiplex PCR, lists solely in-frame clones and lacks some. The table has around 120,000 clones, about 70% seen once. CDR1 SGDLS and CDR2 YYNGEE come from the germline V gene. This CDR3 has 13 amino acids. V dropped 4 bases and J dropped 7; count of bases not matched to a gene: 8. The V call is TRBV9, the J call TRBJ2-7; 7 bases are a match to TRBD1. This TCR was sampled from a man aged 50 to 59 in good health and CMV-seropositive. The sample taken for sequencing was PBMCs. In DNA, the CDR3 is TGTGCCAGCAGCTCGCACATGGGACAGGAGCAGTACTTC. This sequence encodes CASSSHMGQEQYF.